One sample yielded the 30 T cell receptor beta chains listed below, sequenced in a study of CD8 T cells in Susac syndrome. Random hexamers served to reverse transcribe roughly 0.45 to 1 ug RNA. MiXCR, applied by TCRdb to the immunoSEQ multiplex PCR reads, yields one record per CDR3 protein. The table includes about 120,000 distinct CDR3 sequences, 93% detected once. Sequencing was carried out using CD4+ T cells from PBMCs. These receptors came from a human donor with multiple sclerosis.

This clonotype is a singleton in its sample. V usage is TRBV4-1 and J usage is TRBJ1-1; D call uncertain. Per the germline V gene, CDR1 is MGHRA and CDR2 is YSYEKL. This CDR3 contains 12 residues. Trimming removed 3 bases from V and 5 bases from J, with 7 bases in between. CDR3 sequence (DNA): TGCGCCAGCAGCCATTTTAGAACTGAAGCTTTCTTT. Its translation: CASSHFRTEAFF.

This clonotype appeared once. The junction differs from germline at one of its ends, possibly a read error. CDR3 amino acids: CASRLRPSGQGQDGYTF. The CDR3 DNA reads TGTGCCAGCAGGTTAAGGCCTTCGGGACAGGGCCAGGATGGCTACACCTTC. This chain connects TRBV7-3 to TRBJ1-2; 9 nucleotides match TRBD1. Germline-derived CDR1 and CDR2 are SGHTA and FQGTGA. This CDR3 region has 17 residues. Full variable domain (remainder filled in from reference TRBV7-3 and TRBJ1-2): GAGVSQTPSNKVTEKGKYVELRCDPISGHTALYWYRQSLGQGPEFLIYFQGTGAADDSGLPNDRFFAVRPEGSVSTLKIQRTERGDSAVYLCASRLRPSGQGQDGYTFGSGTRLTVV.

The chain carries TRBV10-3 and TRBJ1-1, with 11 positions matching TRBD1. The V gene's germline CDR1 is ENHRY and CDR2 SYGVKD. V was pared by 4 bases and J by 5 bases, with 6 bases of the junction left unmatched. The CDR3 consists of 15 residues. The CDR3 here is CAISVGTGGQTEAFF. Written as DNA, the CDR3 is TGTGCCATCAGTGTTGGGACAGGGGGACAAACTGAAGCTTTCTTT.

The chain joins TRBV18 to TRBJ1-5, with 11 nucleotides matching TRBD1. Per germline, CDR1 KGHSH and CDR2 LQKENI. The CDR3 contains 16 residues. J gave up 4 bases and V 4 bases, and 6 bases lay outside the gene matches. The CDR3 DNA reads as TGTGCCAGCTCACATGGGACAGGGGGAGGTAATCAGCCCCAGCATTTT. Residues: CASSHGTGGGNQPQHF.

This chain connects TRBV7-2 to TRBJ2-7; a weak D match, TRBD1 (8 bases). This CDR3 region has 15 residues. The V end was cut by 5 bases, the J end by 0 bases, with 14 bases between. CDR1 SGHTA and CDR2 FQGNSA come from the germline V gene. The DNA for the CDR3 is TGTGCCAGCAGCGAACAGGGGGGGTACTCCTACGAGCAGTACTTC. It translates to CASSEQGGYSYEQYF.

The chain employs TRBV6-6 and TRBJ2-7; no definite D call. Trimming took 4 bases from V and 9 from J, leaving 7 bases between them. The CDR3 has 10 amino acids. CDR1 and CDR2 from the germline V gene are MNHNY and SVGAGI (reference sequence). CDR3 coding DNA: TGTGCCAGCAGTTCCGGGCTGCAGTACTTC. Its protein product is CASSSGLQYF.

The chain carries TRBV15 and TRBJ2-7, with D unresolved. The CDR3 length is 12 residues. V lost 0 bases, J lost 6 bases, and 6 bases lay in between. CDR1 and CDR2 from the germline V gene are LNHNV and YYDKDF (reference sequence). The CDR3 reads CATSRDWTEQYF. The CDR3 bases are TGTGCCACCAGCAGAGACTGGACCGAGCAGTACTTC. The full variable domain, rest sourced from reference TRBV15 and TRBJ2-7, is DAMVIQNPRYQVTQFGKPVTLSCSQTLNHNVMYWYQQKSSQAPKLLFHYYDKDFNNEADTPDNFQSRRPNTSFCFLDIRSPGLGDTAMYLCATSRDWTEQYFGPGTRLTVT.

V and J are TRBV29-1 and TRBJ1-1; D possibly corresponds to TRBD1 (5 bases). This CDR3 is 14 amino acids long. V dropped 4 bases and J dropped 1 base, with 13 bases sitting between them. CDR1 is SQVTM, CDR2 ANQGSEA, per germline. The CDR3 region is CSVAPGLKNTEAFF. Here the CDR3 DNA reads TGCAGCGTTGCTCCGGGACTGAAGAACACTGAAGCTTTCTTT.

This chain uses TRBV6-6 with TRBJ1-6; no reliable D call. The CDR3 length is 16 residues. Trimming removed 2 bases from V and 4 bases from J, with 12 bases in between. CDR1 is MNHNY, CDR2 SVGAGI, per germline (reference sequence). CDR3 nucleotides: TGTGCCAGCAGTTACCCAAACACGGGTTATAATTCACCCCTCCACTTT. Its translation: CASSYPNTGYNSPLHF.

This sequence joins TRBV28 and TRBJ2-5; TRBD2 agrees at 8 bases. CDR1 is MDHEN and CDR2 is SYDVKM in the germline V gene. The CDR3 extends over 13 amino acids. After removal of 3 bases from V and 5 bases from J, the junction contained 2 bases not matched to a gene. The CDR3 region has the DNA TGTGCCAGCAGTTTCGGGGGGGCGGAGACCCAGTACTTC. Translating it yields CASSFGGAETQYF.

The V call is TRBV12-3 or TRBV12-4, the J call TRBJ1-2; TRBD1 matches 8 bases. The CDR3 loop spans 15 amino acids. V shed 3 bases, J shed 8 bases, and the junction held 11 bases outside the gene matches. The DNA of the CDR3 is TGTGCCAGCAGTTTTTTAATCAGGGGGCTTAGGGGCTACACCTTC. Protein product: CASSFLIRGLRGYTF.

In nucleotides, the CDR3 is TGCAGTGCTAGCCTCCCAGGGCGGTATGGCTACACCTTC. Translated, it gives CSASLPGRYGYTF. The chain has TRBV20-1 and TRBJ1-2; D is possibly TRBD1 (5 bases). The CDR3 is 13 residues long. Trimming removed 3 bases from V and 5 bases from J, with 13 bases in between. The germline V gene has CDR1 DFQATT and CDR2 SNEGSKA (reference sequence).

The table lists this clonotype with a count of one. The CDR3, as DNA: TGTGCCAGCAGCTCCCAGGGCTGGGGAGATACGCAGTATTTT. It codes for CASSSQGWGDTQYF. This chain joins TRBV11-2 and TRBJ2-3; D is possibly TRBD1 (5 bases). CDR3 size: 14 residues. Trimming removed 4 bases from V and 5 bases from J, with 13 bases in between. Per germline, CDR1 SGHAT and CDR2 FQNNGV.

This clonotype occurred a few times. The gene calls are TRBV4-1 and TRBJ1-2; D perhaps matches TRBD1 (5 bases). The CDR3 has 16 amino acids. Germline V gene sequence: CDR1 MGHRA, CDR2 YSYEKL. The V end lost 0 bases, the J end lost 0 bases, and 11 bases lay between the germline ends. The CDR3 coding sequence is TGCGCCAGCAGCCAAGATGGGGGGTCCTCTAACTATGGCTACACCTTC. Protein: CASSQDGGSSNYGYTF.

The chain combines TRBV19 with TRBJ1-4, with 7 bases aligning to TRBD1. The germline gives CDR1 LNHDA, CDR2 SQIVND (reference sequence). V dropped 3 bases and J dropped 8; count of bases not matched to a gene: 6. There are 14 residues in the CDR3. Here the CDR3 DNA reads TGTGCCAGTAGTATGCGTACAGGGGAGGAAAAACTGTTTTTT. Its protein product is CASSMRTGEEKLFF.

The chain has TRBV29-1 and TRBJ2-4, with D possibly matching TRBD2 (6 bases). Germline values: CDR1 SQVTM, CDR2 ANQGSEA. Trimming stripped 4 bases from V and 2 bases from J, with 15 bases between. The CDR3 is 15 residues long. In DNA form, the CDR3 reads TGCAGCGTTGTATCCCCTAGCGCCCCCAAAAACATTCAGTACTTC. Amino acid sequence: CSVVSPSAPKNIQYF.

This chain links TRBV12-3 or TRBV12-4 with TRBJ2-1, with 10 bases fitting TRBD1. The CDR3 is 13 residues long. V trimming: 6 bases; J trimming: 10 bases; junction bases outside the gene matches: 6. CDR3 in DNA: TGTGCCAGCAGGGGGACAGGGGAAGGCGAGCAGTTCTTC. Protein: CASRGTGEGEQFF.

This clonotype was observed a single time. The rearrangement joins TRBV15 to TRBJ1-2, with 10 bases lining up with TRBD1. Germline CDR1 is LNHNV and CDR2 is YYDKDF (reference sequence). The CDR3 is 15 amino acids. Trimming took 0 bases from V and 5 from J; bases not matched to a gene: 3. This CDR3 reads CATSRDRTGGYGYTF. The CDR3 DNA follows: TGTGCCACCAGCAGAGATCGGACAGGGGGATATGGCTACACCTTC. Full variable domain (rest looked up from reference TRBV15 and TRBJ1-2): DAMVIQNPRYQVTQFGKPVTLSCSQTLNHNVMYWYQQKSSQAPKLLFHYYDKDFNNEADTPDNFQSRRPNTSFCFLDIRSPGLGDTAMYLCATSRDRTGGYGYTFGSGTRLTVV.

The genes are TRBV29-1 and TRBJ2-1; 7 bases are shared with TRBD1. Germline CDR1 reads SQVTM; CDR2 reads ANQGSEA. The ends lost 6 bases at V and 6 bases at J; junction bases unmatched: 5. The CDR3 consists of 12 residues. The CDR3: CSVIGQVNEQFF. Here the CDR3 DNA reads TGCAGCGTCATTGGACAGGTCAATGAGCAGTTCTTC.

The chain has TRBV20-1 and TRBJ2-1, with D possibly being TRBD1 (5 bases). The CDR3 has 14 amino acids. Between the trimmed V and J ends, which lost 1 base and 3 bases, there was a span of 10 bases. Looked up from germline, CDR1 is DFQATT and CDR2 is SNEGSKA (reference sequence). The CDR3 bases are TGCAGTGCTAGAGGCGCCAGGGTCTACAATGAGCAGTTCTTC. It encodes CSARGARVYNEQFF.

The chain carries TRBV18 and TRBJ1-1; D not certain. V lost 5 bases and J lost 5, with 12 bases in between. The CDR3 covers 13 residues. The germline V gene has CDR1 KGHSH and CDR2 LQKENI. The CDR3 protein is CASSESKATEAFF. As DNA, the CDR3 is TGTGCCAGCTCAGAAAGCAAGGCGACTGAAGCTTTCTTT.

The CDR3 coding sequence is TGTGCCAGCAGACCAGGGGGAAGCTCAGATACGCAGTATTTT. Its translation is CASRPGGSSDTQYF. The chain is built from TRBV12-3 or TRBV12-4 and TRBJ2-3; 7 positions agree with TRBD1. This CDR3 contains 14 residues. The ends lost 6 bases at V and 4 bases at J; junction bases unmatched: 7.

The genes are TRBV6-6 and TRBJ1-2, with no clear D. V dropped 0 bases and J dropped 4 bases, with 12 bases sitting between them. The germline gives CDR1 MNHNY, CDR2 SVGAGI (reference sequence). The CDR3 loop spans 15 amino acids. CDR3: CASSYSEGVGYGYTF. Written as DNA, the CDR3 is TGTGCCAGCAGTTACTCGGAGGGTGTGGGCTATGGCTACACCTTC.

The V call is TRBV20-1, the J call TRBJ2-7; D may be TRBD1 (6 bases). The germline V and J ends were trimmed by 7 bases and 0 bases, with 16 bases remaining between them. This CDR3 region has 14 residues. Germline V gene sequence: CDR1 DFQATT, CDR2 SNEGSKA (reference sequence). The CDR3 reads CSVSSGTHSYEQYF. In nucleotides, the CDR3 is TGCAGTGTCTCATCCGGGACACACTCCTACGAGCAGTACTTC.

The chain carries TRBV29-1 and TRBJ2-1; tentative D call: TRBD2 (7 bases). Trimming shortened V by 7 bases and J by 8 bases, and 24 bases separated the two germline ends. Germline V gives CDR1 SQVTM, CDR2 ANQGSEA. The CDR3 is 15 amino acids. The CDR3 DNA reads as TGCAGCGGGGATTATGCGGGGGCCCTCTTATATGAGCAGTTCTTC. Residues: CSGDYAGALLYEQFF.

For the CDR3, the DNA is TGTGCCAGCAGCGTAGGGTGGGACACTCCCCGGGGCTACACCTTC. Its translation is CASSVGWDTPRGYTF. J is TRBJ1-2 and V is TRBV9, with D perhaps TRBD1 (6 bases). Germline V gene lookup returns CDR1 SGDLS and CDR2 YYNGEE. The length of the CDR3 is 15 residues. V gave up 0 bases and J gave up 8 bases, with 17 bases separating them.

V and J are TRBV29-1 and TRBJ2-1; D ambiguous. The V gene's germline CDR1 is SQVTM and CDR2 ANQGSEA. The CDR3 is 13 residues long. V lost 5 bases, J lost 1 base, and 9 bases lay in between. CDR3 sequence: CSVIQESYNEQFF. CDR3 DNA sequence: TGCAGCGTTATCCAGGAGTCCTACAATGAGCAGTTCTTC.

The V gene is TRBV29-1, the J gene TRBJ2-7; a possible D gene is TRBD1 (5 bases). The CDR3 covers 14 residues. Germline V gene lookup returns CDR1 SQVTM and CDR2 ANQGSEA. Trimming took off 5 bases at V and 1 base at J, with 15 bases between the two ends. The CDR3 region has the DNA TGCAGCGTTTCTAGACAGCTAGAATCCTACGAGCAGTACTTC. It encodes CSVSRQLESYEQYF.

The chain carries TRBV2 and TRBJ1-2; tentatively, D is TRBD1 (5 bases). Per germline, CDR1 SNHLY and CDR2 FYNNEI. Trimming took 2 bases from V and 4 from J, leaving 8 bases between them. The CDR3 covers 13 residues. The CDR3 nucleotides are TGTGCCAGCAGTGAACGACAGCCCTATGGCTACACCTTC. This translates into CASSERQPYGYTF. The whole variable domain, remainder taken from reference TRBV2 and TRBJ1-2, is EPEVTQTPSHQVTQMGQEVILRCVPISNHLYFYWYRQILGQKVEFLVSFYNNEISEKSEIFDDQFSVERPDGSNFTLKIRSTKLEDSAMYFCASSERQPYGYTFGSGTRLTVV.

The chain carries TRBV20-1 and TRBJ1-3; D not certain. The germline V and J ends were trimmed by 0 bases and 3 bases, with 12 bases remaining between them. Germline V gene data show CDR1 as DFQATT and CDR2 as SNEGSKA (reference sequence). The CDR3 contains 15 residues. As DNA, the CDR3 is TGCAGTGCTAGAGATTCCAGAATCGGTGGAAACACCATATATTTT. Its translation: CSARDSRIGGNTIYF.